The table lists the clone carrying this T cell receptor beta chain with many counts. The antigen is unknown. The sample originates from a study of T cells after yellow fever vaccination. Study summary: Any fraction with a low cell number was prepared using SMART-Seq v4 Ultra Low Input. The study's findings and limits: Only a minor proportion of clonotypes was detected across both CD4 and CD8 compartments.

J lost 6 bases, V lost 6 bases, and 4 bases had no gene match. The germline CDR1 and CDR2 sequences are MNHEY and SVGAGI. This CDR3 spans 13 amino acids. They built TCR cDNA with 5'RACE template switching, a step that put in a universal primer site and UMIs. TCRdb reprocessed the 5' RACE reads via MiXCR and lists one record per CDR3 protein. Seen here are some 240,000 distinct CDR3 sequences, roughly 5.6% observed once, and the top ten hold roughly 3.4%. The starting material was CD4+ T cells sorted from PBMCs, obtained on the day of the yellow fever booster vaccination. The source of this sequence is a man between 18 and 35 years old who received the YFV17D yellow fever vaccine. The chain uses TRBV6-5 and TRBJ2-1, with 8 bases identical to TRBD2. The CDR3 sequence is CASRDSGVNEQFF. As DNA, the CDR3 is TGTGCCAGCAGGGATAGCGGGGTCAATGAGCAGTTCTTC.